The clone carrying this T cell receptor (beta chain) has a count of ten or more. This specimen belongs to a study of human T cells and chemical hapten exposure. Whole-study context: Mostly female, the patients presented with alopecia areata, totalis or universalis.

TCRdb redid the calling of the RACE reads with MiXCR, one entry per CDR3 protein. The sample yields about 380,000 distinct CDR3 sequences, more than 4.5% seen once. Time point given: pre-sensitization, week 0. The treatment was: therapeutic diphenylcyclopropenone sensitization with weekly scalp DPC. The CDR3 totals 14 residues. CDR1 SGDLS and CDR2 YYNGEE come from the germline V gene. V lost 0 bases and J lost 4, with 9 bases in between. This specimen was whole blood, taken in connection with sensitization to the hapten diphenylcyclopropenone (DPC). The chain is built from TRBV9 and TRBJ2-3; D is possibly TRBD1 (6 bases). This clonotype originated in a woman aged 50 to 65 with alopecia areata. Some clones in this sample may be carry-over from other donors' samples. CDR3 in DNA: TGTGCCAGCAGCGTAGGATGGGGGCCAGATACGCAGTATTTT. Amino acid sequence: CASSVGWGPDTQYF.